The T cell receptor beta chain described here comes from a study of blood T cell repertoires in COVID-19. Study in general: The United States, Italy and Spain supplied acute and convalescent COVID-19 samples. The cDNA or gDNA used as material had been derived from T cells, B-cell-depleted T cells, or PBMCs.

Trimming cost V 4 bases and J 7 bases; bases outside gene matches: 6. The CDR3 totals 15 residues. CDR1 is SGHNT and CDR2 is YYREEE in the germline V gene (reference sequence). In the authors' methods: Amplification with reference gene primers provided the estimates of nucleated cell counts. Using immunoSEQ multiplex PCR, the repertoire was profiled, and TCRdb retains in-frame clones only, with some absent. The V and J calls and the clone size are those of that table, but D and trimming were determined from the DNA. The sample shows about 240,000 clones, approximately 80% of them seen only once. The sequence derives from a woman over 75 with acute or convalescent COVID-19. The source material was peripheral blood. V usage is TRBV5-4 and J usage is TRBJ2-1; 12 nucleotides align to TRBD2. This chain's CDR3 is CASSPGLAGPNEQFF. The CDR3 DNA sequence: TGTGCCAGCAGCCCCGGACTAGCGGGGCCTAATGAGCAGTTCTTC.